The 10 T cell receptor beta chains in this list originate from one sample, sequenced in a study of shared clonotypes between healthy human individuals. Sequencing was performed with immunoSEQ multiplex PCR; in TCRdb, only in-frame clones are kept and a portion is missing. Of hundreds of thousands of clones in the sample, 87% are singletons; the top ten hold around 16%. Sequenced input: memory CD8+ T cells sorted from blood. The subset: CD45RO+ cells pooled with CCR7-negative TemRA cells. These receptors all stem from a man aged 18-30 years in good health.

The chain combines TRBV5-6 with TRBJ2-3; D remains unclear. Germline lookup yields CDR1 SGHDT and CDR2 YYEEEE. The CDR3 runs 16 residues. V lost 0 bases and J lost 3, with 14 bases in between. The CDR3, as DNA: TGTGCCAGCAGCTTGGGTAGCCCCACAAGAACAGATACGCAGTATTTT. It is translated as CASSLGSPTRTDTQYF.

The J gene is TRBJ1-2, the V gene TRBV12-5, with D unclear. The CDR3 runs 15 residues. The ends were cut back, 7 bases at V and 1 base at J, with 16 bases in the middle. Germline-derived CDR1 and CDR2 are LGHNT and FRNRAP. For the CDR3, the DNA is TGTGCTAGTGCCCTAGGTCCGATCTATAACTATGGCTACACCTTC. This sequence encodes CASALGPIYNYGYTF.

The V call is TRBV6-1, the J call TRBJ2-1; 8 nucleotides agree with TRBD2. Trimming cost V 5 bases and J 0 bases; bases outside gene matches: 3. Germline V gene lookup returns CDR1 MNHNS and CDR2 SASEGT. CDR3 size: 15 residues. CDR3 loop: CASSSGTSSYNEQFF. DNA for the CDR3: TGTGCCAGCAGTTCCGGGACTAGCTCCTACAATGAGCAGTTCTTC.

This chain uses TRBV7-9 with TRBJ2-7, with 11 bases fitting TRBD2. CDR1 and CDR2 from the germline V gene are SEHNR and FQNEAQ (reference sequence). This CDR3 has 15 residues. V lost 1 base, J lost 5 bases, and 4 bases stayed unmatched. CDR3 DNA: TGTGCCAGCAGCTTAGTAGCGGGAGGGCCCCACGAGCAGTACTTC. Amino acid sequence: CASSLVAGGPHEQYF.

This clone qualifies as medium-sized. The chain employs TRBV11-2 and TRBJ2-5; the match to TRBD2 covers 8 bases. J was trimmed by 9 bases and V by 3 bases; bases with no gene match: 6. This CDR3 has 13 amino acids. Germline V lookup: CDR1 SGHAT, CDR2 FQNNGV. CDR3 bases: TGTGCCAGCAGCTTCGGGACTAGTTTCCCCCAGTACTTC. Translated, it gives CASSFGTSFPQYF.

The chain employs TRBV27 and TRBJ2-7; D is possibly TRBD1 or TRBD2 (5 bases each). Trimming left V 3 bases short and J 2 bases short, with 8 bases between. This CDR3 is built from 13 residues. Germline V gene data show CDR1 as MNHEY and CDR2 as SMNVEV (reference sequence). CDR3 sequence: CASSFVGAYEQYF. The DNA for the CDR3 is TGTGCCAGCAGTTTTGTGGGGGCCTACGAGCAGTACTTC.

The chain joins TRBV9 to TRBJ2-1; TRBD2 agrees at 9 bases. This CDR3 is built from 17 residues. V was pared by 4 bases and J by 5 bases, with 13 bases of the junction left unmatched. Germline CDR1 SGDLS, CDR2 YYNGEE. Here the CDR3 reads CASSPRRVAGEHNEQFF. The CDR3 DNA is TGTGCCAGCAGCCCAAGGCGGGTAGCGGGAGAGCACAATGAGCAGTTCTTC.

V and J are TRBV29-1 and TRBJ2-3, with D perhaps matching TRBD2 (7 bases). The CDR3 totals 16 residues. Trimming took off 4 bases at V and 6 bases at J, with 23 bases between the two ends. In germline, CDR1 is SQVTM, CDR2 ANQGSEA. For the CDR3, the DNA is TGCAGCGTTGCGCCAGGACAGCTCCGGGGGGAGGATACGCAGTATTTT. Translating gives CSVAPGQLRGEDTQYF.

The chain recombines TRBV5-6 with TRBJ2-7; D may be TRBD1 (6 bases). The CDR3 length is 13 residues. The germline CDR1 and CDR2 sequences are SGHDT and YYEEEE. V shed 3 bases and J shed 3 bases, with 10 bases lying between them. CDR3 DNA sequence: TGTGCCAGCAGCTGGGACAAGGGCTACGAGCAGTACTTC. Protein: CASSWDKGYEQYF.

The chain has TRBV7-6 and TRBJ2-1; D may be TRBD1 (5 bases). The germline V gene has CDR1 SGHVS and CDR2 FNYEAQ. This CDR3 has 15 residues. Trimming shortened V by 1 base and J by 6 bases, and 13 bases separated the two germline ends. CDR3 in DNA: TGTGCCAGCAGCTTAGTACGGCAGGGTGGCAATGAGCAGTTCTTC. Amino acids: CASSLVRQGGNEQFF.